This TCR beta chain was found in a study of neurological immune-mediated disorders. There are many counts of this clonotype. MiXCR, applied by TCRdb to the 5' RACE reads, yields one record per CDR3 protein. The data contain 28,000 or so distinct CDR3 sequences, less than 15% of them singletons. Sequencing used PBMCs. This clonotype was obtained from a man aged 55-75 years in good health.

The CDR3 DNA is TGTGCCAGCAGCCCGTTTCTAGCGGACCCCTCCTACGAGCAGTACTTC. It yields the protein CASSPFLADPSYEQYF. The V and J genes are TRBV5-6 and TRBJ2-7, with TRBD2 matching 7 bases. The CDR3 length is 16 residues. Germline-derived CDR1 and CDR2 are SGHDT and YYEEEE. V gave up 4 bases and J gave up 0 bases; unmatched junction bases: 10.